These 17 T cell receptor beta chains share one sample of origin, sequenced in a study of blood T cell repertoires in COVID-19. Some clones are missing from TCRdb's copy, which holds only in-frame ones; the method was immunoSEQ multiplex PCR. The sample gives 98,000 or so clones, about four fifths of which show up once; approximately 3.5% is in the top ten. Sample: peripheral blood. These receptors all come from an elderly woman with active or convalescent COVID-19.

This clone occurred a few times. V gene TRBV6-6 combines with J gene TRBJ1-1; 8 bases are a match to TRBD1. Germline-derived CDR1 and CDR2 are MNHNY and SVGAGI (reference sequence). Trimming cost V 6 bases and J 1 base; bases outside gene matches: 7. The CDR3 consists of 15 residues. The CDR3 coding sequence is TGTGCCAGCAGCCTGCGGACAGGGCAGAACACTGAAGCTTTCTTT. It translates to CASSLRTGQNTEAFF.

The chain uses TRBV19 and TRBJ2-3, with D perhaps TRBD1 (5 bases). This CDR3 has 15 residues. The germline V gene has CDR1 LNHDA and CDR2 SQIVND (reference sequence). Trimming took off 2 bases at V and 5 bases at J, with 14 bases between the two ends. CDR3 amino acids: CASSIRRVGRDTQYF. DNA of the CDR3: TGTGCCAGTAGTATACGCAGGGTAGGCCGAGATACGCAGTATTTT.

The gene calls are TRBV2 and TRBJ1-1; TRBD1 might be the D (5 bases). The CDR3 sequence is 13 residues long. V was clipped by 6 bases and J by 1 base, with 9 bases between them. Germline CDR1 SNHLY, CDR2 FYNNEI. The CDR3 region is CASSLGENTEAFF. CDR3 DNA sequence: TGTGCCAGCAGCTTAGGGGAGAACACTGAAGCTTTCTTT.

V is TRBV7-2 and J is TRBJ1-1; no clear D. CDR3 length: 12 amino acids. Germline V CDR1 and CDR2: SGHTA, FQGNSA. V was clipped by 5 bases and J by 7 bases, with 11 bases between them. CDR3 in amino acids: CASSILGYEAFF. As DNA, the CDR3 is TGTGCCAGCAGCATCCTAGGATATGAAGCTTTCTTT.

The V call is TRBV6-5, the J call TRBJ1-1, with D perhaps TRBD1 (5 bases). This CDR3 is 15 amino acids long. V was cut by 5 bases and J by 3 bases, with 16 bases left in between. From germline, CDR1 is MNHEY and CDR2 SVGAGI. CDR3 in DNA: TGTGCCAGCAGTCATCCCCCCGGCAGGGACACTGAAGCTTTCTTT. This codes for CASSHPPGRDTEAFF.

This rearrangement joins TRBV29-1 to TRBJ1-5; D is undetermined. This CDR3 is 16 amino acids long. Germline values: CDR1 SQVTM, CDR2 ANQGSEA. The germline V and J ends were trimmed by 4 bases and 1 base, with 17 bases remaining between them. CDR3 DNA sequence: TGCAGCGTTGCCTTGGGTGGTGGCGGGAGCAATCAGCCCCAGCATTTT. This encodes CSVALGGGGSNQPQHF.

CDR3 DNA sequence: TGCGCCAGCAGCCAAGATCGACTAGCGGGAGCGAGCTACGAGCAGTACTTC. This sequence encodes CASSQDRLAGASYEQYF. V usage is TRBV4-3 and J usage is TRBJ2-7; 12 positions match TRBD2. Trimming took 0 bases from V and 3 from J; bases not matched to a gene: 6. The CDR3 totals 17 residues. In germline, CDR1 is LGHNA, CDR2 YSLEER.

The V call is TRBV5-8, the J call TRBJ1-6; 9 positions match TRBD1. CDR1 and CDR2 from the germline V gene are SGHTS and YDEGEE. The CDR3 spans 14 residues. V was clipped by 6 bases and J by 7 bases; unmatched bases: 5. CDR3 residues: CASNSGQGNSPLHF. The DNA for the CDR3 is TGTGCCAGCAACTCCGGACAGGGGAATTCACCCCTCCACTTT.

This chain links TRBV2 with TRBJ1-5; D might be TRBD1 (5 bases). CDR1 is SNHLY, CDR2 FYNNEI, per germline. The CDR3 runs 12 residues. The DNA for the CDR3 is TGTGCTTCCGGAGGGGAAGGCCAGCCCCAGCATTTT. This codes for CASGGEGQPQHF.

The gene calls are TRBV7-2 and TRBJ2-1; 8 nucleotides align to TRBD2. Germline V CDR1 and CDR2: SGHTA, FQGNSA. This CDR3 comprises 15 residues. V lost 2 bases and J lost 5; bases outside the gene matches: 5. The CDR3 sequence: CASSLSTSGNNEQFF. The CDR3 DNA reads TGTGCCAGCAGCTTAAGCACTAGCGGTAACAATGAGCAGTTCTTC.

This sequence joins TRBV24-1 and TRBJ2-5; TRBD1 matches at 7 bases. CDR1 is KGHDR and CDR2 is SFDVKD in the germline V gene. Trimming cost V 5 bases and J 4 bases; bases outside gene matches: 3. The CDR3 loop spans 13 amino acids. CDR3: CATSVRQGETQYF. The DNA of the CDR3 is TGTGCCACCAGTGTAAGACAGGGAGAGACCCAGTACTTC.

The chain uses TRBV9 and TRBJ2-5; 9 bases line up with TRBD2. V dropped 2 bases and J dropped 4; count of bases not matched to a gene: 6. The CDR3 runs 15 residues. Germline loops: CDR1 SGDLS, CDR2 YYNGEE. CDR3 in amino acids: CASSVGLAPGETQYF. The DNA for the CDR3 is TGTGCCAGCAGCGTCGGACTAGCGCCTGGAGAGACCCAGTACTTC.

CDR3 in amino acids: CASSYPQGVAKNIQYF. CDR3 sequence (DNA): TGTGCCAGCAGTTATCCGCAGGGGGTAGCCAAAAACATTCAGTACTTC. The chain couples TRBV6-2 or TRBV6-3 to TRBJ2-4, with 7 bases matching TRBD1. The CDR3 is made up of 16 amino acids. Losses at the gene ends were 3 bases for V and 0 bases for J; bases not matched to a gene: 5. Per germline, CDR1 MNHEY and CDR2 SVGEGT.

This clone was counted a few times. The chain joins TRBV7-2 to TRBJ1-5; 9 bases line up with TRBD1. The CDR3 is 15 amino acids. V was clipped by 4 bases and J by 1 base; unmatched bases: 2. Germline CDR1 reads SGHTA; CDR2 reads FQGNSA. The CDR3 sequence: CASSYGQGSNQPQHF. Written as DNA, the CDR3 is TGTGCCAGCAGCTACGGACAGGGGAGCAATCAGCCCCAGCATTTT. Combining the CDR3 with reference TRBV7-2 and TRBJ1-5 gives the whole variable domain GAGVSQSPSNKVTEKGKDVELRCDPISGHTALYWYRQSLGQGLEFLIYFQGNSAPDKSGLPSDRFSAERTGGSVSTLTIQRTQQEDSAVYLCASSYGQGSNQPQHFGDGTRLSIL.

The chain couples TRBV5-8 to TRBJ1-5, with D possibly being TRBD1 (5 bases). The V end lost 4 bases, the J end lost 1 base, and 12 bases lay between the germline ends. This CDR3 region has 15 residues. CDR1 and CDR2 from the germline V gene are SGHTS and YDEGEE. The CDR3 coding sequence is TGTGCCAGCAGCACCAGGGAATTAAGCAATCAGCCCCAGCATTTT. The encoded protein is CASSTRELSNQPQHF. Filled out from reference TRBV5-8 and TRBJ1-5, the complete variable domain reads EAGVTQSPTHLIKTRGQQATLRCSPISGHTSVYWYQQALGLGLQFLLWYDEGEERNRGNFPPRFSGRQFPNYSSELNVNALELEDSALYLCASSTRELSNQPQHFGDGTRLSIL.

This rearrangement joins TRBV20-1 to TRBJ2-4, with a weak D call TRBD1 (6 bases). There are 15 residues in the CDR3. Germline values: CDR1 DFQATT, CDR2 SNEGSKA (reference sequence). V lost 3 bases, J lost 0 bases, and 12 bases lay in between. DNA for the CDR3: TGCAGTGCTAGTAGTCCAGGGGTAGCCAAAAACATTCAGTACTTC. As protein: CSASSPGVAKNIQYF.

In its sample, this clone was seen once. J is TRBJ1-1 and V is TRBV6-1, with a tentative D call TRBD1 (6 bases). Trimming left V 1 base short and J 9 bases short, with 15 bases between. Germline V CDR1 and CDR2: MNHNS, SASEGT. CDR3 length: 14 amino acids. CDR3 DNA: TGTGCCAGCAGTGAAGTGGGGGCTACAGGACAAGCTTTCTTT. It is translated as CASSEVGATGQAFF.